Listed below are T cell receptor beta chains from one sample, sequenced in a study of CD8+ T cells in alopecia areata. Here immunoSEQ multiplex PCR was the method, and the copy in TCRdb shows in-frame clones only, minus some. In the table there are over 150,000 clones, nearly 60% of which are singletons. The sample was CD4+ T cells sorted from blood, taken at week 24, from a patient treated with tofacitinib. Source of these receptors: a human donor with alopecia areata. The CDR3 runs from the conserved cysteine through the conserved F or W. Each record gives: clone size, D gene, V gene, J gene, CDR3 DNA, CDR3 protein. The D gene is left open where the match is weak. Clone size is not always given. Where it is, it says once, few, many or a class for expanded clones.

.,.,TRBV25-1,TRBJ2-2,TGTGCCAGCAGAGGACATGGTGACACCGGGGAGCTGTTTTTT,CASRGHGDTGELFF
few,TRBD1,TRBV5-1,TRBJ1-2,TGCGCCAGCAGCTTGGAGGGGGCCCACTATGGCTACACCTTC,CASSLEGAHYGYTF
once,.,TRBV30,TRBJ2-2,TGTGCCTGGAGTGCCAGGCGTAATACCGGGGAGCTGTTTTTT,CAWSARRNTGELFF
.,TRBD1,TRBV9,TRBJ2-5,TGTGCCAGCAGCTGGGGGGACAGGGGAGAGACCCAGTACTTC,CASSWGDRGETQYF
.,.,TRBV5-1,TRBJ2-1,TGCGCCAGCAGCCCGGGACTCCTGTACAATGAGCAGTTCTTC,CASSPGLLYNEQFF
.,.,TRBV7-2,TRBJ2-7,TGTGCCAGCAGTAGCGGCACAACACGGGGGCTTAACGAGCAGTACTTC,CASSSGTTRGLNEQYF
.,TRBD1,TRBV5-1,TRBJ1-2,TGCGCCAGCAGCTCGGACAGGGGATCAGGCTACACCTTC,CASSSDRGSGYTF
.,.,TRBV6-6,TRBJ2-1,TGTGCCAGCAGTTACCAGCGGTCCTACAATGAGCAGTTCTTC,CASSYQRSYNEQFF
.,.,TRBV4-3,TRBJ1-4,TGCGCCAGCAGCCCGAGAGTCGGTGAAAAACTGTTTTTT,CASSPRVGEKLFF
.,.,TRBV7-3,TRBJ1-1,TGTGCCAGCAGAACAGCGAACACTGAAGCTTTCTTT,CASRTANTEAFF